This T cell receptor (beta chain) is drawn from a study of cytomegalovirus exposure and HLA in healthy donors. Looking at the study overall: The 95 to 150 validation repertoires used a platform that matched the one used for the approximately 700 first-cohort repertoires, as a later analysis reported.

General observations from the study: Rarity marked most TCR sequences, yet some public TCRs occurred in many donors. TCR beta chains numbering more than 150 were designated cytomegalovirus-associated.

From the approximately 110-subject validation cohort, which was separate from the approximately 670-subject first cohort, the donors were drawn. This clone was observed a single time. Its specificity is not known. Sequencing used immunoSEQ multiplex PCR; TCRdb keeps in-frame clones, though not all of them. The sample holds some 130,000 clones; roughly 90% are singletons and the top ten take under 6.5%. The length of the CDR3 is 14 residues. CDR1 is SNHLY and CDR2 is FYNNEI in the germline V gene. The germline V and J ends were trimmed by 5 bases and 7 bases, with 15 bases remaining between them. This chain uses TRBV2 with TRBJ1-5; D unclear. Sequencing was performed on PBMCs. This sequence originates from a woman aged 18-29 years in good health and CMV-seropositive. Here the CDR3 DNA reads TGTGCCAGCAGTTACGACTTTGATGGGCAGCCCCAGCATTTT. Its translation: CASSYDFDGQPQHF.